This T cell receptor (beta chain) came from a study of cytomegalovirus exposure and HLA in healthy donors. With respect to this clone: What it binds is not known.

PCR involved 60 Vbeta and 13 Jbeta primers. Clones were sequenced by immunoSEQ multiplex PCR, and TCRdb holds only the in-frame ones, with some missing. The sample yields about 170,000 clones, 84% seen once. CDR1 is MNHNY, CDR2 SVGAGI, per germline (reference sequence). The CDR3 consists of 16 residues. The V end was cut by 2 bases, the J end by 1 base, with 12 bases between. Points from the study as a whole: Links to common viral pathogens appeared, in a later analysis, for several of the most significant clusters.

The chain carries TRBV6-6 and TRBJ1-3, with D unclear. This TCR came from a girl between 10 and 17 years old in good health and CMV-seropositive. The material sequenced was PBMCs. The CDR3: CASSYRPGLSGNTIYF. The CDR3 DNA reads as TGTGCCAGCAGTTACCGCCCGGGTCTTTCTGGAAACACCATATATTTT.